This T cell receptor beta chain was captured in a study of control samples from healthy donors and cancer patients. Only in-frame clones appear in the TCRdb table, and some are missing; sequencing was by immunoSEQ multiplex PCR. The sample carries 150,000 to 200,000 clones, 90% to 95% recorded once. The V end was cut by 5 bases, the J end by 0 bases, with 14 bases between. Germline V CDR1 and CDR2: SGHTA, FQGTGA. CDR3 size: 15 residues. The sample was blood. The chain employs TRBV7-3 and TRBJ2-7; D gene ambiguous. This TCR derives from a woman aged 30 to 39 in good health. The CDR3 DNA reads TGTGCCAGCAGCCGCGCCGCCCATAACTCCTACGAGCAGTACTTC. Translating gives CASSRAAHNSYEQYF.